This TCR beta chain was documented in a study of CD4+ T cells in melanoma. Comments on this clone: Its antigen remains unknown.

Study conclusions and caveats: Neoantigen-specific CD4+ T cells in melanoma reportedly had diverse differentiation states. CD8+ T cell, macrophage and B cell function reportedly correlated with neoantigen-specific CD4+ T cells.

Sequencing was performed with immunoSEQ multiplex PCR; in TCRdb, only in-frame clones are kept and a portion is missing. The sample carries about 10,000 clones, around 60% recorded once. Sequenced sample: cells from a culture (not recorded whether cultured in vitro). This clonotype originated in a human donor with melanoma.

CDR3 sequence (DNA): TGCGCCAGCAGCTTGGTGCAGGCCCCGGGCGGGGGGGGCTACACCTTC. Protein product: CASSLVQAPGGGGYTF. The chain has TRBV5-1 and TRBJ1-2; possible D gene TRBD1, 5 bases. Between the trimmed V and J ends, which lost 0 bases and 8 bases, there was a span of 20 bases. Germline V gives CDR1 SGHRS, CDR2 YFSETQ. The CDR3 has 16 amino acids.